The 31 T cell receptor beta chains below were found in one sample sequenced in a study of siplizumab effects on memory and regulatory T cells. The assay was immunoSEQ multiplex PCR, and TCRdb's table has in-frame clones only and misses some. The sample holds under 150,000 clones, approximately 94% seen once. The sequenced material came from non-Treg CD4+ T cells sorted from blood. The source is a human donor in good health.

The chain is built from TRBV7-3 and TRBJ2-5; weak D call: TRBD2 (5 bases). From germline, CDR1 is SGHTA and CDR2 FQGTGA. The CDR3 spans 15 residues. Trimming pared 3 bases from V and 5 bases from J, leaving 16 bases between. The CDR3 DNA sequence: TGTGCCAGCAGCTTGACGGACGGGGAAGTCGAGACCCAGTACTTC. Translating it yields CASSLTDGEVETQYF.

This clone was seen a few times. This rearrangement joins TRBV5-6 to TRBJ2-5; the D gene is possibly TRBD1 (6 bases). This CDR3 has 14 residues. The germline gives CDR1 SGHDT, CDR2 YYEEEE. The ends were cut back, 5 bases at V and 2 bases at J, with 13 bases in the middle. CDR3 nucleotides: TGTGCCAGCAGTGACCGGGACACACAAGAGACCCAGTACTTC. As protein: CASSDRDTQETQYF.

The chain couples TRBV20-1 to TRBJ1-2; D not resolved. Deletions cut 2 bases from V and 6 bases from J, with 7 bases between. The CDR3 runs 11 residues. CDR1 DFQATT and CDR2 SNEGSKA come from the germline V gene (reference sequence). DNA of the CDR3: TGCAGTGCTAGAATTGGGGATGGCTACACCTTC. Its protein product is CSARIGDGYTF.

The V call is TRBV7-2, the J call TRBJ2-3, with D uncertain. Germline-derived CDR1 and CDR2 are SGHTA and FQGNSA. V shed 3 bases and J shed 2 bases, with 12 bases lying between them. This CDR3 has 15 amino acids. The CDR3 DNA follows: TGTGCCAGCAGCTTTAGGTGGGGAAACACAGATACGCAGTATTTT. It specifies CASSFRWGNTDTQYF.

The chain carries TRBV6-1 and TRBJ2-7; D is unclear. The V gene's germline CDR1 is MNHNS and CDR2 SASEGT. Trimming shortened V by 6 bases and J by 0 bases, and 15 bases separated the two germline ends. This CDR3 region has 15 residues. The CDR3 here is CASSADNLGSYEQYF. The DNA of the CDR3 is TGTGCCAGCAGCGCCGACAATCTGGGCTCCTACGAGCAGTACTTC.

V is TRBV5-1 and J is TRBJ2-3; D is possibly TRBD1 (6 bases). The CDR3 spans 14 residues. Trimming left V 3 bases short and J 2 bases short, with 10 bases between. Germline lookup yields CDR1 SGHRS and CDR2 YFSETQ. The CDR3 DNA reads as TGCGCCAGCAGCTGGACAGACCTCACAGATACGCAGTATTTT. Translation gives CASSWTDLTDTQYF.

This clone was recorded once. The V and J genes are TRBV11-2 and TRBJ1-4, with D unresolved. This CDR3 comprises 15 residues. Germline V gene sequence: CDR1 SGHAT, CDR2 FQNNGV. The V gene lost 1 base and the J gene lost 10 bases, with 16 bases spanning the gap. The CDR3 DNA reads TGTGCCAGCAGCTTAGCAGGCGTACGGTCCGGAAAACTGTTTTTT. Translating it yields CASSLAGVRSGKLFF.

This clone was seen only once. The rearrangement joins TRBV6-5 to TRBJ2-5, with D hard to call. The J call may be in error: the DNA end matches TRBJ2-7 better. The CDR3 runs 15 residues. Germline lookup yields CDR1 MNHEY and CDR2 SVGAGI. For the CDR3, the DNA is TGTGCCAGCAGTTACTCGGGAAGGGCAGACTACGAGCAGTACTTC. Its translation is CASSYSGRADYEQYF.

This clone was recorded a few times. The V and J genes are TRBV5-1 and TRBJ1-5; the D is unclear. CDR1 is SGHRS, CDR2 YFSETQ, per germline. Trimming took 6 bases from V and 3 from J, leaving 10 bases between them. CDR3 length: 13 residues. CDR3 bases: TGCGCCAGCAAGGCCGATGACAATCAGCCCCAGCATTTT. Translation: CASKADDNQPQHF.

The rearrangement joins TRBV2 to TRBJ1-4, with a tentative D call TRBD1 (5 bases). In germline, CDR1 is SNHLY, CDR2 FYNNEI. With 4 bases removed from V and 10 bases from J, the gap between germline ends came to 10 bases. The CDR3 is 12 residues long. The CDR3 is CASSGDRPKLFF. CDR3 sequence (DNA): TGTGCCAGCAGTGGCGACAGACCAAAACTGTTTTTT.

In this sample, this clone turned up once. The V call is TRBV7-6, the J call TRBJ2-7; 7 bases are a match to TRBD2. This CDR3 spans 13 amino acids. With V trimmed by 3 bases and J by 5 bases, 4 bases remained unmatched. Germline loops: CDR1 SGHVS, CDR2 FNYEAQ. CDR3 nucleotides: TGTGCCAGCAGCTTCAGTGCGGGGGACGAGCAGTACTTC. Protein: CASSFSAGDEQYF.

The V gene is TRBV11-2, the J gene TRBJ2-2; no definite D call. This CDR3 is 14 amino acids long. Germline V gene lookup returns CDR1 SGHAT and CDR2 FQNNGV. The ends were cut back, 4 bases at V and 1 base at J, with 7 bases in the middle. CDR3 sequence: CASSSLVNTGELFF. In DNA form, the CDR3 reads TGTGCCAGCAGCTCCCTAGTGAACACCGGGGAGCTGTTTTTT. Full variable domain (remainder filled in from reference TRBV11-2 and TRBJ2-2): EAGVAQSPRYKIIEKRQSVAFWCNPISGHATLYWYQQILGQGPKLLIQFQNNGVVDDSQLPKDRFSAERLKGVDSTLKIQPAKLEDSAVYLCASSSLVNTGELFFGEGSRLTVL.

V and J are TRBV5-1 and TRBJ1-1; possibly TRBD1 for D (6 bases). The CDR3 is 15 residues long. The germline V and J ends were trimmed by 2 bases and 2 bases, with 13 bases remaining between them. Germline V gene sequence: CDR1 SGHRS, CDR2 YFSETQ. CDR3 in amino acids: CASSLAGTSNTEAFF. Here the CDR3 DNA reads TGCGCCAGCAGCTTAGCTGGGACATCAAACACTGAAGCTTTCTTT. The full variable domain, completed using reference TRBV5-1 and TRBJ1-1, is KAGVTQTPRYLIKTRGQQVTLSCSPISGHRSVSWYQQTPGQGLQFLFEYFSETQRNKGNFPGRFSGRQFSNSRSEMNVSTLELGDSALYLCASSLAGTSNTEAFFGQGTRLTVV.

The chain recombines TRBV10-2 with TRBJ2-1, with 11 bases aligning to TRBD2. CDR3 length: 14 residues. Germline V gene lookup returns CDR1 WSHSY and CDR2 SAAADI. The V and J ends lost 5 bases and 4 bases, in that order; junction bases with no gene match: 1. In DNA, the CDR3 is TGCGCCAGCAGTACTAGCGGGAGATACAATGAGCAGTTCTTC. Encoded protein: CASSTSGRYNEQFF.

J is TRBJ1-2 and V is TRBV19, with 7 bases identical to TRBD1. CDR1 is LNHDA and CDR2 is SQIVND in the germline V gene (reference sequence). With V trimmed by 5 bases and J by 7 bases, 7 bases remained unmatched. The CDR3 covers 13 residues. This chain's CDR3 is CASSPDRDSGYTF. In DNA form, the CDR3 reads TGTGCCAGTAGTCCCGACAGGGACTCTGGCTACACCTTC. The entire variable domain, with the rest obtained from reference TRBV19 and TRBJ1-2, is as follows: DGGITQSPKYLFRKEGQNVTLSCEQNLNHDAMYWYRQDPGQGLRLIYYSQIVNDFQKGDIAEGYSVSREKKESFPLTVTSAQKNPTAFYLCASSPDRDSGYTFGSGTRLTVV.

The V and J genes are TRBV11-2 and TRBJ2-5; no clear D gene. Germline values: CDR1 SGHAT, CDR2 FQNNGV. The CDR3 has 15 residues. V lost 0 bases and J 2 bases, leaving 10 bases between the germline ends. The CDR3 here is CASSLEHGSQETQYF. In DNA, the CDR3 is TGTGCCAGCAGCTTAGAACACGGATCTCAAGAGACCCAGTACTTC. Full variable domain (remainder filled in from reference TRBV11-2 and TRBJ2-5): EAGVAQSPRYKIIEKRQSVAFWCNPISGHATLYWYQQILGQGPKLLIQFQNNGVVDDSQLPKDRFSAERLKGVDSTLKIQPAKLEDSAVYLCASSLEHGSQETQYFGPGTRLLVL.

The J gene is TRBJ2-1, the V gene TRBV11-2; no firm D call. CDR1 is SGHAT, CDR2 FQNNGV, per germline. The CDR3 runs to 17 residues. V was clipped by 5 bases and J by 0 bases, with 17 bases between them. CDR3 region: CASSLPYNSFSYNEQFF. The CDR3 DNA reads as TGTGCCAGCAGCCTCCCTTATAATAGCTTCTCCTACAATGAGCAGTTCTTC.

A remark on this clone: This may stem from a read error, because a much larger clone lies one nucleotide away. The chain joins TRBV7-6 to TRBJ1-1, with no clear D. Germline V gene sequence: CDR1 SGHVS, CDR2 FNYEAQ. The CDR3 loop spans 13 amino acids. V was shortened by 2 bases and J by 1 base, with 5 bases between the two germline ends. The CDR3 nucleotides are TGTGCCAGCAGCTTAAACGGGAACACTGAAGCTTTCTTT. As protein: CASSLNGNTEAFF.

The chain uses TRBV9 and TRBJ2-1, with 7 bases fitting TRBD2. The length of the CDR3 is 17 residues. Germline V CDR1 and CDR2: SGDLS, YYNGEE. V trimming: 0 bases; J trimming: 6 bases; junction bases outside the gene matches: 12. This CDR3 is CASSVAPGTTYSNEQFF. The DNA of the CDR3 is TGTGCCAGCAGCGTAGCCCCAGGGACTACTTATAGCAATGAGCAGTTCTTC. The full variable domain, its missing parts supplied by reference TRBV9 and TRBJ2-1, is DSGVTQTPKHLITATGQRVTLRCSPRSGDLSVYWYQQSLDQGLQFLIQYYNGEERAKGNILERFSAQQFPDLHSELNLSSLELGDSALYFCASSVAPGTTYSNEQFFGPGTRLTVL.

The chain links TRBV4-2 to TRBJ1-2; weak D call: TRBD1 (5 bases). The germline V gene has CDR1 LGHNA and CDR2 YNFKEQ. With 0 bases removed from V and 4 bases from J, the gap between germline ends came to 18 bases. The CDR3 is 17 residues long. The CDR3 spells CASSQEWQGGPRYGYTF. The DNA of the CDR3 is TGTGCCAGCAGCCAAGAGTGGCAGGGTGGCCCGCGCTATGGCTACACCTTC.

This chain joins TRBV28 and TRBJ2-1; maybe TRBD2 (5 bases). Trimming took off 5 bases at V and 0 bases at J, with 11 bases between the two ends. The length of the CDR3 is 15 residues. Germline-derived CDR1 and CDR2 are MDHEN and SYDVKM. The CDR3 here is CASSVLGSSYNEQFF. As DNA, the CDR3 is TGTGCCAGCAGTGTCTTGGGGAGCTCCTACAATGAGCAGTTCTTC.

This clone is a singleton in its sample. One end of the junction fails to match germline, which may point to a read error. CDR3 amino acids: CASSLAPYTEAFF. DNA for the CDR3: TGTGCTAGCAGCTTAGCGCCCTACACTGAAGCTTTCTTT. V gene TRBV7-7 combines with J gene TRBJ1-1, with unresolved D. The CDR3 consists of 13 residues. Germline lookup yields CDR1 SSHAT and CDR2 FNYEAQ (reference sequence).

This chain connects TRBV6-5 to TRBJ2-7, with 9 bases lining up with TRBD2. The CDR3 consists of 15 residues. The germline V gene has CDR1 MNHEY and CDR2 SVGAGI. Unmatched junction bases numbered 9, after V lost 6 bases and J lost 3 bases. DNA of the CDR3: TGTGCCAGCAGATATAGCGGGAGCCAGGGCTACGAGCAGTACTTC. Amino acid sequence: CASRYSGSQGYEQYF.

This chain links TRBV7-8 with TRBJ1-5; D remains ambiguous. The V and J ends lost 3 bases and 6 bases respectively, with 6 bases between them. The V gene's germline CDR1 is SGHVS and CDR2 FQNEAQ. This CDR3 comprises 12 residues. As DNA, the CDR3 is TGTGCCAGCAGCTTTTTAAGTCAGCCCCAGCATTTT. This encodes CASSFLSQPQHF. Variable domain in full (rest from reference TRBV7-8 and TRBJ1-5): GAGVSQSPRYKVAKRGQDVALRCDPISGHVSLFWYQQALGQGPEFLTYFQNEAQLDKSGLPSDRFFAERPEGSVSTLKIQRTQQEDSAVYLCASSFLSQPQHFGDGTRLSIL.

The chain has TRBV11-2 and TRBJ2-5; no firm D call. Germline loops: CDR1 SGHAT, CDR2 FQNNGV. V dropped 5 bases and J dropped 8 bases, with 9 bases sitting between them. The CDR3 spans 11 residues. This CDR3 is CASSEEDTQYF. In nucleotides, the CDR3 is TGTGCCAGCAGCGAAGAGGATACCCAGTACTTC.

The genes are TRBV12-5 and TRBJ2-7, with D uncertain. The CDR3 extends over 15 amino acids. Per the germline V gene, CDR1 is LGHNT and CDR2 is FRNRAP. V dropped 8 bases and J dropped 1 base, with 18 bases sitting between them. CDR3 sequence: CASRNVGEGSYEQYF. The CDR3 nucleotides are TGTGCTAGTCGTAACGTAGGCGAAGGGTCCTACGAGCAGTACTTC.

The J gene is TRBJ1-5, the V gene TRBV28, with D possibly being TRBD1 (5 bases). The CDR3 consists of 14 residues. CDR1 is MDHEN, CDR2 SYDVKM, per germline. V lost 5 bases and J lost 4, with 12 bases in between. The DNA of the CDR3 is TGTGCCAGCAGTCCCTGGGACGGTAATCAGCCCCAGCATTTT. Protein sequence: CASSPWDGNQPQHF.

This chain uses TRBV7-8 with TRBJ2-4, with no clear D. From germline, CDR1 is SGHVS and CDR2 FQNEAQ. Between the trimmed V and J ends, which lost 0 bases and 0 bases, there was a span of 18 bases. This CDR3 is built from 19 residues. The CDR3, as DNA: TGTGCCAGCAGCTTAGCAGTCCTGCTGGGCTCAGAAGCCAAAAACATTCAGTACTTC. Residues: CASSLAVLLGSEAKNIQYF.

The V and J genes are TRBV20-1 and TRBJ2-2; the D is unclear. CDR1 and CDR2 from the germline V gene are DFQATT and SNEGSKA (reference sequence). The CDR3 loop spans 11 amino acids. V was clipped by 6 bases and J by 4 bases, with 6 bases between them. The CDR3 spells CSAQSTGELFF. The CDR3 bases are TGCAGTGCACAGTCCACCGGGGAGCTGTTTTTT.

This chain connects TRBV6-1 to TRBJ2-7; the match to TRBD1 covers 12 bases. Per germline, CDR1 MNHNS and CDR2 SASEGT. The CDR3 length is 15 residues. Trimming took 4 bases from V and 6 from J; bases not matched to a gene: 7. DNA of the CDR3: TGTGCCAGCAGTGGGTGGGGGACAGGGGGCGCCGAGCAGTACTTC. This codes for CASSGWGTGGAEQYF.

This chain links TRBV11-2 with TRBJ1-1; no clear D gene. Germline CDR1 is SGHAT and CDR2 is FQNNGV. The V and J ends lost 7 bases and 5 bases respectively, with 11 bases between them. The CDR3 runs 12 residues. CDR3 sequence (DNA): TGTGCCAGCACCCTGCACGAAACTGAAGCTTTCTTT. This encodes CASTLHETEAFF.